The clone carrying this TCR beta chain was counted between two and nine times. This sample is drawn from a study of T-cell memory formation after mild COVID-19. The junction had 3 bases not matched to a gene; V was cut back by 3 bases and J by 3 bases. Germline loops: CDR1 SEHNR, CDR2 FQNEAQ (reference sequence). CDR3 length: 14 amino acids. A single record per CDR3 protein comes from TCRdb applying MiXCR to the 5' RACE reads. Of roughly 160,000 distinct CDR3 sequences detected, about an eighth appear once; the ten largest clones hold about 3.3%. The TCR comes from a man younger than 30 who had mild COVID-19 (a few samples of this study predate the infection). Cell type and time point are not known. The specimen sequenced was PBMCs or a T cell subset sorted from them (not recorded which). The chain links TRBV7-9 to TRBJ1-2, with 8 bases matching TRBD1. The CDR3 DNA reads as TGTGCCAGCAGCTTCAGGGGGCGCGACTATGGCTACACCTTC. Residues: CASSFRGRDYGYTF. Full variable domain (missing parts from reference TRBV7-9 and TRBJ1-2): DTGVSQNPRHKITKRGQNVTFRCDPISEHNRLYWYRQTLGQGPEFLTYFQNEAQLEKSRLLSDRFSAERPKGSFSTLEIQRTEQGDSAMYLCASSFRGRDYGYTFGSGTRLTVV.